These 17 T cell receptor beta chains came from one sample sequenced in a study of lung T cells in sarcoidosis with Löfgren's syndrome. Using its own MiXCR run on the reads, TCRdb lists one record per CDR3 protein. Of about 9,400 distinct CDR3 sequences in the sample, about 20% are singletons; the top ten hold approximately 7%. The sequenced sample consisted of CD4+ T cells from bronchoalveolar lavage. The receptor set was obtained from a human donor with sarcoidosis (Löfgren's syndrome or another form), or a control subject (not recorded which).

J is TRBJ2-3 and V is TRBV6-1; 8 bases line up with TRBD2. This CDR3 is 18 amino acids long. J lost 0 bases, V lost 5 bases, and 13 bases had no gene match. Germline CDR1 reads MNHNS; CDR2 reads SASEGT. The CDR3 spells CASSLLGTSGGSTDTQYF. The CDR3 DNA sequence: TGTGCCAGCAGTTTGCTCGGGACTAGTGGGGGAAGCACAGATACGCAGTATTTT.

A few counts support this clonotype. The chain recombines TRBV30 with TRBJ1-3; D is unclear. CDR1 and CDR2 (germline): GTSNPN, SVGIG (reference sequence). V was clipped by 0 bases and J by 0 bases, with 9 bases between them. CDR3 length: 15 residues. CDR3 bases: TGTGCCTGGAGTGTACTCCAATTCTCTGGAAACACCATATATTTT. It translates to CAWSVLQFSGNTIYF.

Worth noting for this clonotype: A single base separates this from a much larger clone, so it may be a read error. The V gene is TRBV7-2, the J gene TRBJ2-3; possibly TRBD1 for D (6 bases). V lost 8 bases and J lost 8, with 17 bases in between. The CDR3 length is 13 residues. Germline V CDR1 and CDR2: SGHTA, FQGNSA. DNA for the CDR3: TGTGCCAGCGGCAAGGCGCAAGGGGGTACGCAGTATTTT. This codes for CASGKAQGGTQYF.

With regard to this clonotype: At one of its ends the junction is not consistent with the germline gene, which may arise from a read error. The genes are TRBV20-1 and TRBJ2-5, with D perhaps assigned TRBD1 or TRBD2 (5 bases each). Germline lookup yields CDR1 DFQATT and CDR2 SNEGSKA (reference sequence). CDR3 length: 14 amino acids. CDR3 loop: CSSLVGVRQETQYF. CDR3 sequence (DNA): TGCAGTTCCCTCGTGGGGGTGAGGCAAGAAACCCAGTACTTC.

Turning to this clonotype: An end of the junction does not agree with germline; a read error may underlie this. The V gene is TRBV7-2, the J gene TRBJ1-6; 9 bases align to TRBD1. This CDR3 has 16 residues. CDR1 is SGHTA and CDR2 is FQGNSA in the germline V gene. CDR3: CASGTGTGRRHSPLRF. The CDR3 DNA sequence: TGTGCCAGCGGCACAGGGACAGGGAGAAGACATTCACCCCTCCGCTTT.

This clonotype appeared many times. This chain's CDR3 is CSARKTTGQDEQYF. The DNA for the CDR3 is TGCAGTGCTAGAAAAACGACAGGGCAGGACGAGCAGTACTTC. The genes are TRBV20-1 and TRBJ2-7, with 7 bases matching TRBD1. There are 14 residues in the CDR3. Germline V gives CDR1 DFQATT, CDR2 SNEGSKA (reference sequence). Trimming took 2 bases from V and 5 from J; bases not matched to a gene: 9.

A word on this clonotype: This may come from a read error, since a much larger clone is one base off. V and J are TRBV7-9 and TRBJ1-2, with D perhaps TRBD1 (5 bases). The CDR3 is made up of 12 amino acids. The germline CDR1 and CDR2 sequences are SEHNR and FQNEAQ (reference sequence). The V end lost 5 bases, the J end lost 5 bases, and 9 bases lay between the germline ends. The CDR3 coding sequence is TGTGCCAGCAGCCCGGCAGGGTATGGCTACACCTTC. It translates to CASSPAGYGYTF.

This clonotype was seen many times. The V gene is TRBV7-9, the J gene TRBJ1-5, with a possible D match to TRBD1 (6 bases). The CDR3 totals 13 residues. Germline CDR1 SEHNR, CDR2 FQNEAQ (reference sequence). V was shortened by 8 bases and J by 0 bases, with 8 bases between the two germline ends. The CDR3 nucleotides read TGTGCCAGCCGGGGGCCTAGCAATCAGCCCCAGCATTTT. This codes for CASRGPSNQPQHF.

This clonotype was observed at least ten times. V and J are TRBV10-3 and TRBJ1-2; D possibly corresponds to TRBD1 (6 bases). The CDR3 contains 13 residues. Germline lookup yields CDR1 ENHRY and CDR2 SYGVKD. The V and J ends lost 7 bases and 1 base respectively, with 10 bases between them. The CDR3 spells CAITLDSNYGYTF. As DNA, the CDR3 is TGTGCCATCACCCTGGACAGTAACTATGGCTACACCTTC.

About this clonotype: The junction departs from the called germline gene at one end, perhaps through a read error. This chain connects TRBV6-2 or TRBV6-3 to TRBJ2-4; D might be TRBD1 or TRBD2, each matching 5 bases. Germline V gene data show CDR1 as MNHEY and CDR2 as SVGEGT. The CDR3 length is 16 residues. Written as DNA, the CDR3 is TGTGCCTGCAGTTACGGAGGTGGGACAGCCAAAAACATTCAGTACTTC. Residues: CACSYGGGTAKNIQYF.

This clonotype was detected ten times or more. The chain couples TRBV2 to TRBJ2-2, with D unresolved. The germline gives CDR1 SNHLY, CDR2 FYNNEI. CDR3 length: 13 residues. Trimming took off 3 bases at V and 4 bases at J, with 6 bases between the two ends. CDR3 loop: CASSETRTGELFF. In DNA form, the CDR3 reads TGTGCCAGCAGTGAGACACGCACCGGGGAGCTGTTTTTT. The full variable domain, in which reference TRBV2 and TRBJ2-2 provide the parts outside the CDR3, is EPEVTQTPSHQVTQMGQEVILRCVPISNHLYFYWYRQILGQKVEFLVSFYNNEISEKSEIFDDQFSVERPDGSNFTLKIRSTKLEDSAMYFCASSETRTGELFFGEGSRLTVL.

This clonotype was observed a handful of times. This sequence may be a read error, since a much larger clone differs from it by one base. The J gene is TRBJ2-7, the V gene TRBV6-1, with TRBD1 identical over 7 bases. CDR1 is MNHNS, CDR2 SASEGT, per germline. This CDR3 has 14 residues. The CDR3 protein is CAGSTQGVPYEQYF. The CDR3 bases are TGTGCCGGCAGTACTCAGGGGGTCCCCTACGAGCAGTACTTC.

This clonotype has ten or more counts. The gene calls are TRBV12-3 or TRBV12-4 and TRBJ1-2; 8 bases match TRBD1. The CDR3 loop spans 13 amino acids. Losses at the gene ends were 4 bases for V and 7 bases for J; bases not matched to a gene: 5. CDR3: CASSSIGQGGYTF. The CDR3 DNA is TGTGCCAGCAGTTCCATCGGACAGGGTGGCTACACCTTC.

This clonotype was seen many times. This CDR3 is CSVEDRGRHEQYF. CDR3 in DNA: TGCAGCGTTGAGGACAGGGGGCGTCACGAGCAGTACTTC. This chain links TRBV29-1 with TRBJ2-7; TRBD1 matches at 11 bases. This CDR3 spans 13 amino acids. Trimming cost V 3 bases and J 5 bases; bases outside gene matches: 3. Germline V gene data show CDR1 as SQVTM and CDR2 as ANQGSEA.

The gene calls are TRBV11-2 and TRBJ2-1; TRBD2 matches 12 bases. This CDR3 comprises 16 residues. Germline CDR1 reads SGHAT; CDR2 reads FQNNGV. Trimming cost V 6 bases and J 1 base; bases outside gene matches: 4. In nucleotides, the CDR3 is TGTGCCAGCAGTCGACTAGCGGGAGTGTCCTACAATGAGCAGTTCTTC. Its translation: CASSRLAGVSYNEQFF.

The chain is built from TRBV2 and TRBJ2-3; 13 nucleotides match TRBD2. The CDR3 length is 16 residues. Germline-derived CDR1 and CDR2 are SNHLY and FYNNEI. V was pared by 9 bases and J by 8 bases, with 14 bases of the junction left unmatched. The CDR3: CASSSGLAGVSGTQYF. In DNA form, the CDR3 reads TGTGCCAGTAGTTCCGGACTAGCGGGAGTCTCAGGTACGCAGTATTTT.

This clonotype is medium-sized in the sample. The chain uses TRBV20-1 and TRBJ2-3; the match to TRBD1 covers 9 bases. The CDR3 length is 15 residues. Trimming at V came to 3 bases and at J to 4 bases, leaving 8 bases not matched to a gene. The germline V gene encodes CDR1 DFQATT and CDR2 SNEGSKA (reference sequence). Here the CDR3 DNA reads TGCAGTGCTAGCTCCGGGACAGGGTGGGCAGATACGCAGTATTTT. This encodes CSASSGTGWADTQYF.